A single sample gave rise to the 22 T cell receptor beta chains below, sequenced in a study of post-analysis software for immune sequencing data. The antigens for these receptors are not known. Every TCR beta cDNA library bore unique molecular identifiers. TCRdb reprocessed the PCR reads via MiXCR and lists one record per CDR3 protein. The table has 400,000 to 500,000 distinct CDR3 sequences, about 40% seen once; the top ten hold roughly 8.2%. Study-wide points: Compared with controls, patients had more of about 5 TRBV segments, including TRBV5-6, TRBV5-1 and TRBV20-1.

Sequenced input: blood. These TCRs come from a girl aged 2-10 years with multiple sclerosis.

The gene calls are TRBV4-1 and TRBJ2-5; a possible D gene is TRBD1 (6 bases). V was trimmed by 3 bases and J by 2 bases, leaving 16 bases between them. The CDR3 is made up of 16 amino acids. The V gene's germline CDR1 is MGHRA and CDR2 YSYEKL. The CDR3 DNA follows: TGCGCCAGCAGCCATCCTACGGGGACAATGCAAGAGACCCAGTACTTC. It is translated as CASSHPTGTMQETQYF.

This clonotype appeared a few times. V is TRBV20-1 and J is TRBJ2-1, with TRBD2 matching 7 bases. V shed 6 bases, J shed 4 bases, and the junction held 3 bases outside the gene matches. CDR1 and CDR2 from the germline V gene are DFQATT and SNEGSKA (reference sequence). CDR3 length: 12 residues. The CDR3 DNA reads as TGCAGTGCAACTAGCGCATACAATGAGCAGTTCTTC. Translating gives CSATSAYNEQFF.

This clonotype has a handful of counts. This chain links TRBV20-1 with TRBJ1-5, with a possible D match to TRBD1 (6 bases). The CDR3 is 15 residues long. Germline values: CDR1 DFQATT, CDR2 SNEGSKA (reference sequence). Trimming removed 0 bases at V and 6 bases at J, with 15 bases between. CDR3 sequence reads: CSARDQQGRSQPQHF. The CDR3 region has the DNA TGCAGTGCTAGAGATCAGCAGGGGAGAAGTCAGCCCCAGCATTTT.

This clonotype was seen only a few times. For the CDR3, the DNA is TGCGCCAGCAGTGCAGGACTAGCGGACCAAGAGACCCAGTACTTC. Translating gives CASSAGLADQETQYF. The chain employs TRBV10-1 and TRBJ2-5, with 10 bases that match TRBD2. Germline V gives CDR1 WNHNN, CDR2 SYGVQD (reference sequence). J was trimmed by 0 bases and V by 4 bases; bases with no gene match: 2. This CDR3 has 15 amino acids.

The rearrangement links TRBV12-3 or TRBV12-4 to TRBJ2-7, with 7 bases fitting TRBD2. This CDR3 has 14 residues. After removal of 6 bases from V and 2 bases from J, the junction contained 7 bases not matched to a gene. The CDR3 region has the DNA TGTGCCAGCAGCAGGACTAGTTCGGCCTACGAGCAGTACTTC. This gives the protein CASSRTSSAYEQYF.

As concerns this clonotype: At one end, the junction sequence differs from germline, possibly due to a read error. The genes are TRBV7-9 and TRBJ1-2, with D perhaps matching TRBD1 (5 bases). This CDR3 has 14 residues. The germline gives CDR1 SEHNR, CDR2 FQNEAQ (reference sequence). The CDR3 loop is CASSLGGLNYGYTF. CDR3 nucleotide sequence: TGCGCCAGCAGCTTGGGGGGTCTTAACTATGGCTACACCTTC.

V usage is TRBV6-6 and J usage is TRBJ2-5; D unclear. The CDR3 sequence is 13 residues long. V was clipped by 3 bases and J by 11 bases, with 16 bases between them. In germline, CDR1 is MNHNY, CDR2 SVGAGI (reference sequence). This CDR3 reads CASSYFQSYVQYF. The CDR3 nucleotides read TGTGCCAGCAGTTATTTCCAATCCTACGTGCAGTACTTC.

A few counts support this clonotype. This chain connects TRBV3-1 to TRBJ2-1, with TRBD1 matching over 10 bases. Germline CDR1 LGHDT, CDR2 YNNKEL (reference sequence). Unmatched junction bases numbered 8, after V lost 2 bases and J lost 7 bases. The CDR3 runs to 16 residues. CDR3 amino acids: CASSQMTGGIGNEQFF. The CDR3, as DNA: TGTGCCAGCAGCCAAATGACAGGGGGCATCGGGAATGAGCAGTTCTTC.

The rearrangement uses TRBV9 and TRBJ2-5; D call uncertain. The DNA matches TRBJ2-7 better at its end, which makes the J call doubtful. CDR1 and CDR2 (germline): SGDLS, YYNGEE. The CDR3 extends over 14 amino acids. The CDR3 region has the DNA TGTGCCAGCAGCGTAGGTGGCCAGATCTACGAGCAGTACTTC. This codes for CASSVGGQIYEQYF.

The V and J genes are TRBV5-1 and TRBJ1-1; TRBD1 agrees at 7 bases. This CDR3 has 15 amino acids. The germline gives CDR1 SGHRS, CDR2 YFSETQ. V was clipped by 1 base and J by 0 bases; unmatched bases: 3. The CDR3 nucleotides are TGCGCCAGCAGCTTGTGGGACAGCTTGAACACTGAAGCTTTCTTT. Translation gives CASSLWDSLNTEAFF.

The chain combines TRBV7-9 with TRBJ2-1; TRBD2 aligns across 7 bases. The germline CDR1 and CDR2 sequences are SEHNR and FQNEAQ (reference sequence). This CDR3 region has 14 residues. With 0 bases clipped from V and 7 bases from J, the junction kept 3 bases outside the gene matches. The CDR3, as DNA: TGTGCCAGCAGCTTAGCTCTAGCGGAAAATGAGCAGTTCTTC. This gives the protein CASSLALAENEQFF.

The CDR3 nucleotides read TGTGCCAGCAGTAGGACAGCAGTCCAAGAGACCCAGTACTTC. This gives the protein CASSRTAVQETQYF. This chain connects TRBV12-3 or TRBV12-4 to TRBJ2-5; D is possibly TRBD1 (6 bases). The ends were cut back, 5 bases at V and 1 base at J, with 11 bases in the middle. CDR3 length: 14 residues.

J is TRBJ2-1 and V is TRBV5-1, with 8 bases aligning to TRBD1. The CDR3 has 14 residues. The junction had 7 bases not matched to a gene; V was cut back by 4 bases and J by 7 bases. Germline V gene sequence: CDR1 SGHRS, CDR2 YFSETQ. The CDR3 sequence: CASSAGQEMNEQFF. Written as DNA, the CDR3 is TGCGCCAGCAGCGCGGGACAGGAGATGAATGAGCAGTTCTTC.

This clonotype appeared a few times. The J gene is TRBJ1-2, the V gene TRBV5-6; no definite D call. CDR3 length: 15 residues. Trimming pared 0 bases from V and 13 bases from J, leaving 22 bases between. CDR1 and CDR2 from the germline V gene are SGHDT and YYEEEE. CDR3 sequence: CASSLVRAAKERCTF. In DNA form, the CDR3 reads TGTGCCAGCAGCTTGGTACGGGCCGCGAAAGAGCGGTGCACCTTC.

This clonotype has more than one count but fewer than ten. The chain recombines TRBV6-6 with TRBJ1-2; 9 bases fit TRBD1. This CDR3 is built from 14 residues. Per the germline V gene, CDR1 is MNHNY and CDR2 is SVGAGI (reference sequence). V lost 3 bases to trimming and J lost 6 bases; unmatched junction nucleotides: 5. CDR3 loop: CASSYIGQGNGYTF. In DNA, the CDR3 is TGTGCCAGCAGTTATATAGGACAGGGGAATGGCTACACCTTC.

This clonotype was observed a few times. The CDR3 is CASSGDFTDTQYF. The CDR3 nucleotides read TGTGCCAGCAGTGGGGACTTCACAGATACGCAGTATTTT. The J gene is TRBJ2-3, the V gene TRBV2; D perhaps matches TRBD2 (6 bases). CDR1 and CDR2 (germline): SNHLY, FYNNEI. Trimming stripped 4 bases from V and 2 bases from J, with 7 bases between. The CDR3 runs 13 residues.

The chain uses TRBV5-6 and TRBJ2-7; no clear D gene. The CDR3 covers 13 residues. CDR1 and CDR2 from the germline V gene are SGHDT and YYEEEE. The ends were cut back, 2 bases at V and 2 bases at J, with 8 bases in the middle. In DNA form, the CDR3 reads TGTGCCAGCAGCTTCGGCGCCACCTACGAGCAGTACTTC. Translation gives CASSFGATYEQYF.

CDR3 in DNA: TGTGCCAGCAGCCACCCAGTTCGGGGCCGGGGGAATGAGCAGTTCTTC. Encoded protein: CASSHPVRGRGNEQFF. The chain has TRBV4-2 and TRBJ2-1; possible D gene TRBD2, 6 bases. V lost 3 bases to trimming and J lost 7 bases, with 19 bases between them. Germline V gene lookup returns CDR1 LGHNA and CDR2 YNFKEQ. This CDR3 region has 16 residues.

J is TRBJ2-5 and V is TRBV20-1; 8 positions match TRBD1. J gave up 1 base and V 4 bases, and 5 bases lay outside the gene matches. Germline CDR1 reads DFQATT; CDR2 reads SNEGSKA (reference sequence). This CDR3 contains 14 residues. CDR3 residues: CSATTGDSQETQYF. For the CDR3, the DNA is TGCAGTGCTACGACAGGGGATAGCCAAGAGACCCAGTACTTC.

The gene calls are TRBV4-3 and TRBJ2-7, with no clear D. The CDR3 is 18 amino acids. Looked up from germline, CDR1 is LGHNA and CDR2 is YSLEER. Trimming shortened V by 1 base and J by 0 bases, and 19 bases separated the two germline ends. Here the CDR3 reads CASSQVIRIKDSSYEQYF. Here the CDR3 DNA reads TGCGCCAGCAGCCAAGTTATCCGGATCAAGGATAGCTCCTACGAGCAGTACTTC.

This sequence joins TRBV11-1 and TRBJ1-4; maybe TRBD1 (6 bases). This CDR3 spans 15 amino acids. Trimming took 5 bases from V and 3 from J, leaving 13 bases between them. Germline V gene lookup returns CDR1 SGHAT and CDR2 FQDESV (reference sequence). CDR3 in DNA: TGTGCCAGCAGCCTCAACAGGGCCCCTAATGAAAAACTGTTTTTT. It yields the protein CASSLNRAPNEKLFF.

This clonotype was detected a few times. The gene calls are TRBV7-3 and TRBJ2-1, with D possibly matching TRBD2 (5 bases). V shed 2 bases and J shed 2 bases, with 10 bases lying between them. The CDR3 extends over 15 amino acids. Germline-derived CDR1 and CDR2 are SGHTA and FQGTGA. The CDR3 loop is CASSLELGTYNEQFF. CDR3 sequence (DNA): TGTGCCAGCAGCTTAGAACTCGGGACCTACAATGAGCAGTTCTTC. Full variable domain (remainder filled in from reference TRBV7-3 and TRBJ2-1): GAGVSQTPSNKVTEKGKYVELRCDPISGHTALYWYRQSLGQGPEFLIYFQGTGAADDSGLPNDRFFAVRPEGSVSTLKIQRTERGDSAVYLCASSLELGTYNEQFFGPGTRLTVL.